Each of the 7 T cell receptor beta chains below was sequenced from the same sample in a study of CD8+ T cells in alopecia areata. Reverse transcribed after extraction, RNA yielded cDNA as the sequencing template. Some clones are missing from TCRdb's copy, which holds only in-frame ones; the method was immunoSEQ multiplex PCR. This repertoire shows a few hundred thousand clones, approximately 61% found once; its top ten account for about 1.3%. Sequencing was performed on CD4+ T cells sorted from blood, taken at week 0. The receptor source for this set is a human donor with alopecia areata.

The chain recombines TRBV30 with TRBJ1-2; unclear D gene. The ends were cut back, 2 bases at V and 8 bases at J, with 15 bases in the middle. Germline values: CDR1 GTSNPN, CDR2 SVGIG (reference sequence). The CDR3 is made up of 13 amino acids. The CDR3 is CAWSYGPTQGYTF. The CDR3 DNA reads TGTGCCTGGAGTTACGGACCAACGCAGGGCTACACCTTC. The entire variable domain, with the rest obtained from reference TRBV30 and TRBJ1-2, is as follows: SQTIHQWPATLVQPVGSPLSLECTVEGTSNPNLYWYRQAAGRGLQLLFYSVGIGQISSEVPQNLSASRPQDRQFILSSKKLLLSDSGFYLCAWSYGPTQGYTFGSGTRLTVV.

Only a few counts were recorded for this clone. The rearrangement links TRBV10-3 to TRBJ1-1; 7 bases map to TRBD1. The CDR3 length is 14 residues. Germline V CDR1 and CDR2: ENHRY, SYGVKD. V trimming: 7 bases; J trimming: 4 bases; junction bases outside the gene matches: 9. The CDR3 sequence is CAIKNTGESTEAFF. The CDR3 nucleotides are TGTGCCATCAAGAACACAGGGGAGAGCACTGAAGCTTTCTTT.

This clone has only a few counts. The chain has TRBV10-3 and TRBJ2-1, with D hard to call. V was pared by 4 bases and J by 6 bases, with 10 bases between. This CDR3 region has 13 residues. Germline V lookup: CDR1 ENHRY, CDR2 SYGVKD. DNA for the CDR3: TGTGCCATCAGTGTCCGGCAGGCCAATGAGCAGTTCTTC. Its translation is CAISVRQANEQFF.

The chain is built from TRBV29-1 and TRBJ2-7; the match to TRBD2 covers 8 bases. CDR1 and CDR2 (germline): SQVTM, ANQGSEA. Trimming at V came to 6 bases and at J to 2 bases, leaving 9 bases not matched to a gene. This CDR3 has 14 residues. The CDR3 region is CSVTRREGAYEQYF. CDR3 DNA sequence: TGCAGCGTGACCCGACGGGAGGGAGCCTACGAGCAGTACTTC.

The chain uses TRBV9 and TRBJ2-1, with a possible D match to TRBD1 (7 bases). The CDR3 is made up of 16 amino acids. Trimming shortened V by 3 bases and J by 6 bases, and 19 bases separated the two germline ends. Germline V CDR1 and CDR2: SGDLS, YYNGEE. DNA of the CDR3: TGTGCCAGCAGCGCCTCCAGGGGGGCCCACACCAATGAGCAGTTCTTC. This translates into CASSASRGAHTNEQFF.

This chain joins TRBV5-1 and TRBJ1-2; unclear D gene. Germline V gives CDR1 SGHRS, CDR2 YFSETQ. This CDR3 is 13 amino acids long. Trimming stripped 4 bases from V and 5 bases from J, with 12 bases between. The CDR3 is CASSPQTEYGYTF. In nucleotides, the CDR3 is TGCGCCAGCAGCCCCCAGACGGAGTATGGCTACACCTTC.

This clone has a single count. V usage is TRBV29-1 and J usage is TRBJ1-1; D unclear. V was shortened by 4 bases and J by 7 bases, with 13 bases between the two germline ends. The CDR3 consists of 12 residues. Germline values: CDR1 SQVTM, CDR2 ANQGSEA. CDR3 DNA: TGCAGCGTTGTAAAGGACGGCGTTGAAGCTTTCTTT. Translation gives CSVVKDGVEAFF.